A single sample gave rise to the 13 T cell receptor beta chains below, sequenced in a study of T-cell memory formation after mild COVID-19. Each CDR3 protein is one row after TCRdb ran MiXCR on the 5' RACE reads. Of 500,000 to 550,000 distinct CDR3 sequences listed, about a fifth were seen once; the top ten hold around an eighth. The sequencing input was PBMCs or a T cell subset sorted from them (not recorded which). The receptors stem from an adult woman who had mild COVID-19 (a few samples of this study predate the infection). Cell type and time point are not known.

CDR3 DNA: TGCGCCAGCAGCCCCTCGGGGCTAGTGTCCTACGAGCAGTACTTC. It codes for CASSPSGLVSYEQYF. The V call is TRBV5-1, the J call TRBJ2-7; D might be TRBD1 or TRBD2, each matching 5 bases. Germline V gives CDR1 SGHRS, CDR2 YFSETQ. This CDR3 has 15 residues. V was clipped by 4 bases and J by 1 base, with 15 bases between them.

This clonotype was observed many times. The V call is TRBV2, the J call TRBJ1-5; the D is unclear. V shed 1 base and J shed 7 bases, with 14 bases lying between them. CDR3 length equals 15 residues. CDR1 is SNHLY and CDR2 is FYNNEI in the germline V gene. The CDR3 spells CASSEGLTVAQPQHF. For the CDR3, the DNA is TGTGCCAGCAGTGAAGGACTGACCGTCGCCCAGCCCCAGCATTTT.

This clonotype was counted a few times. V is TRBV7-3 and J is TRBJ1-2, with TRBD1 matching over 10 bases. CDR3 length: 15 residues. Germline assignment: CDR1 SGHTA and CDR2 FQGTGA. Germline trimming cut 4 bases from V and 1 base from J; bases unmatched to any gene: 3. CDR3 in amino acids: CASSSGQGGNYGYTF. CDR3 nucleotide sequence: TGTGCCAGCAGCTCCGGACAGGGGGGTAACTATGGCTACACCTTC.

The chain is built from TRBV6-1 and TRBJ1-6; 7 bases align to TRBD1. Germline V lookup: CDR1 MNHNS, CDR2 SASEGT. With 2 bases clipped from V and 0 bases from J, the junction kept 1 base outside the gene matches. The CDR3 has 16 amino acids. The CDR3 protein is CASSERDSSYNSPLHF. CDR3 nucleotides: TGTGCCAGCAGTGAAAGGGACAGCTCCTATAATTCACCCCTCCACTTT.

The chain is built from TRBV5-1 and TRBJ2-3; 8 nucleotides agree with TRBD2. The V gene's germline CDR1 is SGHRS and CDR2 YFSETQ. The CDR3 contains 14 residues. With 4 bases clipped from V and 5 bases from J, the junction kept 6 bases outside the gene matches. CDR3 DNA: TGCGCCAGCAGCGCCCCGGGAGGGGGAGATACGCAGTATTTT. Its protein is CASSAPGGGDTQYF.

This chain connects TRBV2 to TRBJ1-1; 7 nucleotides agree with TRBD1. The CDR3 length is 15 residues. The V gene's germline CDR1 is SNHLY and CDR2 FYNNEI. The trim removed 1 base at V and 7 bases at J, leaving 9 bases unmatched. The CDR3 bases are TGTGCCAGCAGTGAAGGGGGAGGGGGACAGTTTGAAGCTTTCTTT. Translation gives CASSEGGGGQFEAFF.

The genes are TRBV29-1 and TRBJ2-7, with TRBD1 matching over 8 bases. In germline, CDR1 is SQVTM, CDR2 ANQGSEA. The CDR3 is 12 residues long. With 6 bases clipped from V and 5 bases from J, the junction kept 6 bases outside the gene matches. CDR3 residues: CSVDTGGHEQYF. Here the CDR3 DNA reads TGCAGCGTGGACACAGGGGGGCACGAGCAGTACTTC.

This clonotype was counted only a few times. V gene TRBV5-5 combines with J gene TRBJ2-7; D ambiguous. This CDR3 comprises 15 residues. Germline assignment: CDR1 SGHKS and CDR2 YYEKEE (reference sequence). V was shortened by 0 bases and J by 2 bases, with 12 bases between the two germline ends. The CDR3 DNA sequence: TGTGCCAGCAGCTTGGCCCTGGAGAGCGCCTACGAGCAGTACTTC. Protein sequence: CASSLALESAYEQYF. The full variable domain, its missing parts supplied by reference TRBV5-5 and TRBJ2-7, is DAGVTQSPTHLIKTRGQQVTLRCSPISGHKSVSWYQQVLGQGPQFIFQYYEKEERGRGNFPDRFSARQFPNYSSELNVNALLLGDSALYLCASSLALESAYEQYFGPGTRLTVT.

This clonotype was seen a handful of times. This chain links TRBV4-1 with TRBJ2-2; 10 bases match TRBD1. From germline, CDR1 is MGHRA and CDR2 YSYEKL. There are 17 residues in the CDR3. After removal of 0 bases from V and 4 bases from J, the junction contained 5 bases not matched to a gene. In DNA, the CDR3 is TGCGCCAGCAGCCAAGATCGGGACAGGGGTGTCACCGGGGAGCTGTTTTTT. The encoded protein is CASSQDRDRGVTGELFF.

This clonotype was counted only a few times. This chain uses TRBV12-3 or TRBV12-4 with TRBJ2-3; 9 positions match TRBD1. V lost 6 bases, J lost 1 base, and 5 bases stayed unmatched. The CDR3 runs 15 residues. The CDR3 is CASSKRTGGTDTQYF. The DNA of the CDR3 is TGTGCCAGCAGCAAACGGACAGGGGGCACAGATACGCAGTATTTT.

CDR3 nucleotides: TGTGCCAGCAGTGCAAGGACAGGGGGAAGCACAGATACGCAGTATTTT. Protein: CASSARTGGSTDTQYF. The rearrangement links TRBV25-1 to TRBJ2-3; 10 nucleotides agree with TRBD1. V lost 4 bases to trimming and J lost 0 bases; unmatched junction nucleotides: 4. This CDR3 has 16 residues. In germline, CDR1 is MGHDK, CDR2 SYGVNS. The full variable domain, in which reference TRBV25-1 and TRBJ2-3 provide the parts outside the CDR3, is EADIYQTPRYLVIGTGKKITLECSQTMGHDKMYWYQQDPGMELHLIHYSYGVNSTEKGDLSSESTVSRIRTEHFPLTLESARPSHTSQYLCASSARTGGSTDTQYFGPGTRLTVL.

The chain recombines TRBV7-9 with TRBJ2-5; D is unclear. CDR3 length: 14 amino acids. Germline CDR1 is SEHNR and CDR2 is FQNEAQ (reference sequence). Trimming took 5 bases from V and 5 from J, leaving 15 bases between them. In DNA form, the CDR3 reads TGTGCCAGCAGCCTCTCGACTCTGCGGGAGACCCAGTACTTC. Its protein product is CASSLSTLRETQYF. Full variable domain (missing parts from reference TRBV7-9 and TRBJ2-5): DTGVSQNPRHKITKRGQNVTFRCDPISEHNRLYWYRQTLGQGPEFLTYFQNEAQLEKSRLLSDRFSAERPKGSFSTLEIQRTEQGDSAMYLCASSLSTLRETQYFGPGTRLLVL.

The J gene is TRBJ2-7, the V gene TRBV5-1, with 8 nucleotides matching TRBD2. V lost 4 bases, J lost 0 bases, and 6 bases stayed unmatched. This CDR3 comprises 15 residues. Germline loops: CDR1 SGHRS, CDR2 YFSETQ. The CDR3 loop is CASSISGILSYEQYF. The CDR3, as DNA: TGCGCCAGCAGCATTAGCGGGATTCTCTCCTACGAGCAGTACTTC. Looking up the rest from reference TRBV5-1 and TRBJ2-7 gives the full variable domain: KAGVTQTPRYLIKTRGQQVTLSCSPISGHRSVSWYQQTPGQGLQFLFEYFSETQRNKGNFPGRFSGRQFSNSRSEMNVSTLELGDSALYLCASSISGILSYEQYFGPGTRLTVT.